This paragraph reports one T cell receptor (beta chain). Its target is not known. These data belong to a study of cytomegalovirus exposure and HLA in healthy donors. The PCR had 60 Vbeta and 13 Jbeta primers. Repertoires were generated with immunoSEQ multiplex PCR, while TCRdb's copy carries only in-frame clones and drops some. The table lists 150,000 or so clones, over 70% of them singletons. At collection, donors were nominally healthy, but unrecorded immune exposures were probable. Findings of the study overall: Sequence variants that were highly shared formed a cluster that was likely a sequencing artifact. A few V segments could not be told apart, such as TRBV6-2 and TRBV6-3, and were left out.

The CDR3 spans 14 residues. The germline V gene has CDR1 SGDLS and CDR2 YYNGEE. V was clipped by 4 bases and J by 4 bases, with 12 bases between them. What was sequenced was PBMCs. The chain has TRBV9 and TRBJ2-1; TRBD1 might be the D (6 bases). This TCR was sampled from a woman aged 30 to 39 in good health and CMV-seronegative. The CDR3 DNA is TGTGCCAGCAGCCCCCGGGACATATACAATGAGCAGTTCTTC. Amino acid sequence: CASSPRDIYNEQFF.